The 22 T cell receptor beta chains below come from one sample, sequenced in a study of identical twins. TCRdb called the 5' RACE reads again in MiXCR, with one record for every CDR3 protein. Here the sample spans about 280,000 distinct CDR3 sequences, about 8% being singletons. This same sample was also taken into another study, of yellow fever vaccine responses in identical twins.

Sequenced: memory (CD45RO+) T cells sorted from blood. These TCRs come from a woman younger than 30 in good health.

The sample holds many counts of this clonotype. The chain uses TRBV10-3 and TRBJ2-5, with a weak D call TRBD1 (6 bases). The CDR3 runs 14 residues. CDR1 is ENHRY and CDR2 is SYGVKD in the germline V gene. V was cut by 2 bases and J by 4 bases, with 11 bases left in between. The CDR3 DNA sequence: TGTGCCATCAGTGAGGCAACCAGGGGAGAGACCCAGTACTTC. Residues: CAISEATRGETQYF.

This clonotype showed up many times. This sequence joins TRBV5-1 and TRBJ2-5; D remains unclear. Deletions cut 2 bases from V and 1 base from J, with 12 bases between. From germline, CDR1 is SGHRS and CDR2 YFSETQ. The CDR3 runs to 15 residues. In DNA form, the CDR3 reads TGCGCCAGCAGCTTAGGTAGCTGGGGCCAAGAGACCCAGTACTTC. This codes for CASSLGSWGQETQYF.

This clonotype was counted ten times or more. The CDR3 nucleotides are TGTGCCAGCAGTTCGACAGGGGGCTTTCAGCCCCAGCATTTT. It codes for CASSSTGGFQPQHF. The chain carries TRBV12-3 or TRBV12-4 and TRBJ1-5, with 10 bases lining up with TRBD1. The CDR3 runs 14 residues. The ends lost 4 bases at V and 6 bases at J; junction bases unmatched: 3.

This clonotype was detected ten times or more. The chain joins TRBV10-3 to TRBJ1-1; D gene ambiguous. CDR1 is ENHRY and CDR2 is SYGVKD in the germline V gene. Trimming pared 4 bases from V and 7 bases from J, leaving 7 bases between. The CDR3 contains 11 residues. In DNA form, the CDR3 reads TGTGCCATCAGTGGAATTCATGAAGCTTTCTTT. Protein sequence: CAISGIHEAFF.

This clonotype showed up many times. The rearrangement joins TRBV5-1 to TRBJ2-5; the D call may be TRBD1 or TRBD2 (5 bases each). V lost 5 bases and J 0 bases, leaving 23 bases between the germline ends. The germline V gene encodes CDR1 SGHRS and CDR2 YFSETQ. The CDR3 contains 18 residues. DNA for the CDR3: TGCGCCAGCAGTATAGGTGGAAGGGACGGGATGTACCAAGAGACCCAGTACTTC. Its translation: CASSIGGRDGMYQETQYF. Together with reference TRBV5-1 and TRBJ2-5, the CDR3 gives the full variable domain: KAGVTQTPRYLIKTRGQQVTLSCSPISGHRSVSWYQQTPGQGLQFLFEYFSETQRNKGNFPGRFSGRQFSNSRSEMNVSTLELGDSALYLCASSIGGRDGMYQETQYFGPGTRLLVL.

The rearrangement joins TRBV4-1 to TRBJ1-2; 7 nucleotides match TRBD1. V dropped 1 base and J dropped 4; count of bases not matched to a gene: 3. The CDR3 sequence is 14 residues long. Germline CDR1 is MGHRA and CDR2 is YSYEKL. CDR3 sequence (DNA): TGCGCCAGCAGCCAAGCGACAGGGACCTATGGCTACACCTTC. Amino acids: CASSQATGTYGYTF.

The chain couples TRBV18 to TRBJ2-3, with a weak D call TRBD1 (5 bases). This CDR3 is built from 14 residues. Germline CDR1 and CDR2: KGHSH and LQKENI. V lost 5 bases to trimming and J lost 2 bases, with 11 bases between them. In nucleotides, the CDR3 is TGTGCCAGCTCATCGGACATAGACACAGATACGCAGTATTTT. Encoded protein: CASSSDIDTDTQYF.

The chain links TRBV2 to TRBJ2-6; D uncertain. V lost 8 bases and J lost 0, with 8 bases in between. This CDR3 is 14 amino acids long. CDR1 is SNHLY and CDR2 is FYNNEI in the germline V gene. The CDR3 DNA follows: TGTGCCAGCTTCCAGAGCTCTGGGGCCAACGTCCTGACTTTC. Translating it yields CASFQSSGANVLTF.

This clonotype was counted ten times or more. The CDR3 DNA sequence: TGCAGTGCTAGAGGTCAGACTAGCGGGAGTGACTTCGACGAGCAGTACTTC. It codes for CSARGQTSGSDFDEQYF. The genes are TRBV20-1 and TRBJ2-7, with 12 nucleotides matching TRBD2. The CDR3 spans 17 residues. Germline values: CDR1 DFQATT, CDR2 SNEGSKA (reference sequence). Trimming took 1 base from V and 5 from J; bases not matched to a gene: 12.

The rearrangement uses TRBV18 and TRBJ1-1; D not resolved. The CDR3 is 14 residues long. Deletions cut 1 base from V and 5 bases from J, with 11 bases between. In germline, CDR1 is KGHSH, CDR2 LQKENI. In nucleotides, the CDR3 is TGTGCCAGCTCACCACAGGGATTAGGGACTGAAGCTTTCTTT. Translated, it gives CASSPQGLGTEAFF.

This clonotype was detected many times. J is TRBJ2-7 and V is TRBV12-3 or TRBV12-4; no firm D call. Trimming shortened V by 5 bases and J by 3 bases, and 11 bases separated the two germline ends. The length of the CDR3 is 13 residues. The CDR3 spells CASSLVGIYEQYF. CDR3 DNA sequence: TGTGCCAGCAGTCTGGTGGGGATCTACGAGCAGTACTTC.

The chain couples TRBV4-1 to TRBJ2-6, with 13 positions matching TRBD2. Trimming took 5 bases from V and 1 from J; bases not matched to a gene: 8. CDR1 is MGHRA, CDR2 YSYEKL, per germline. The CDR3 is 19 amino acids. The CDR3 sequence: CASSYRTSGRTSGANVLTF. CDR3 nucleotide sequence: TGCGCCAGCAGCTACCGGACTAGCGGGAGAACGTCTGGGGCCAACGTCCTGACTTTC.

This clonotype has a count of ten or more. The chain joins TRBV9 to TRBJ2-7; 11 positions agree with TRBD2. Germline CDR1 is SGDLS and CDR2 is YYNGEE. V lost 1 base and J lost 3; bases outside the gene matches: 3. CDR3 length: 15 residues. CDR3 in amino acids: CASSVSSGGNYEQYF. DNA of the CDR3: TGTGCCAGCAGCGTATCTAGCGGGGGGAACTACGAGCAGTACTTC. Variable domain in full (rest from reference TRBV9 and TRBJ2-7): DSGVTQTPKHLITATGQRVTLRCSPRSGDLSVYWYQQSLDQGLQFLIQYYNGEERAKGNILERFSAQQFPDLHSELNLSSLELGDSALYFCASSVSSGGNYEQYFGPGTRLTVT.

This clonotype was detected a few times. This rearrangement joins TRBV27 to TRBJ2-1; 8 bases fit TRBD1. Trimming at V came to 8 bases and at J to 8 bases, leaving 8 bases not matched to a gene. The CDR3 extends over 13 amino acids. Germline V gene data show CDR1 as MNHEY and CDR2 as SMNVEV (reference sequence). CDR3 residues: CASSGQGIHEQFF. CDR3 DNA: TGTGCCAGCTCAGGACAGGGTATCCATGAGCAGTTCTTC.

The chain joins TRBV12-3 or TRBV12-4 to TRBJ2-3; 8 bases match TRBD1. Germline trimming cut 2 bases from V and 3 bases from J; bases unmatched to any gene: 4. The CDR3 extends over 15 amino acids. CDR3 in amino acids: CASSLRDRRTDTQYF. CDR3 nucleotides: TGTGCCAGCAGTTTAAGGGACAGGAGAACAGATACGCAGTATTTT.

The sample holds a few counts of this clonotype. CDR3: CASSPPPRDRYGYTF. As DNA, the CDR3 is TGTGCCAGCTCACCACCGCCCCGGGATAGGTATGGCTACACCTTC. The chain links TRBV18 to TRBJ1-2; D is unclear. Germline V CDR1 and CDR2: KGHSH, LQKENI. The CDR3 loop spans 15 amino acids. V lost 0 bases to trimming and J lost 5 bases, with 13 bases between them.

This clonotype was counted a few times. This chain links TRBV27 with TRBJ2-5; 9 nucleotides line up with TRBD2. This CDR3 has 14 residues. From germline, CDR1 is MNHEY and CDR2 SMNVEV (reference sequence). V was pared by 6 bases and J by 1 base, with 3 bases of the junction left unmatched. DNA for the CDR3: TGTGCCAGCAGGGCGGGAGGGACCCAAGAGACCCAGTACTTC. Encoded protein: CASRAGGTQETQYF.

This clonotype was found a few times. V is TRBV20-1 and J is TRBJ2-3; possibly TRBD1 or TRBD2 for D (5 bases each). The CDR3 has 14 residues. The V end was cut by 5 bases, the J end by 3 bases, with 15 bases between. Germline CDR1 and CDR2: DFQATT and SNEGSKA (reference sequence). Here the CDR3 reads CSAPREGSTDTQYF. The CDR3 bases are TGCAGTGCTCCCCGAGAGGGGAGTACAGATACGCAGTATTTT.

In this sample, this clonotype turned up many times. The CDR3 spells CASSLGGTTLMNTEAFF. The CDR3 coding sequence is TGCGCCAGCAGCTTGGGAGGGACGACTCTAATGAACACTGAAGCTTTCTTT. This sequence joins TRBV5-1 and TRBJ1-1; D is possibly TRBD1 (5 bases). Germline CDR1 is SGHRS and CDR2 is YFSETQ. Trimming took off 0 bases at V and 0 bases at J, with 15 bases between the two ends. The CDR3 contains 17 residues.

This clonotype was found a few times. V is TRBV2 and J is TRBJ2-5; TRBD1 aligns across 9 bases. The V segment lost 6 bases and the J segment 1 base; nucleotides outside the gene matches: 6. The CDR3 has 15 residues. The germline V gene encodes CDR1 SNHLY and CDR2 FYNNEI. CDR3 DNA sequence: TGTGCCAGCAGACCTGGACAGGGGTCCCAAGAGACCCAGTACTTC. As protein: CASRPGQGSQETQYF.

V is TRBV27 and J is TRBJ1-6; D is perhaps TRBD1 (5 bases). The germline V and J ends were trimmed by 5 bases and 7 bases, with 9 bases remaining between them. CDR1 and CDR2 (germline): MNHEY, SMNVEV (reference sequence). The CDR3 consists of 13 residues. The CDR3 reads CASSPRQNSPLHF. CDR3 nucleotides: TGTGCCAGCAGTCCCCGACAGAATTCACCCCTCCACTTT.

This clonotype was seen repeatedly, ten times or more. This chain joins TRBV12-3 or TRBV12-4 and TRBJ1-6, with 8 bases identical to TRBD1. The CDR3 is made up of 15 amino acids. The trim removed 3 bases at V and 10 bases at J, leaving 8 bases unmatched. Written as DNA, the CDR3 is TGTGCCAGCAGTTTGCAGGGGGCGAAGTTCTCACCCCTCCACTTT. Its protein is CASSLQGAKFSPLHF.